This T cell receptor (beta chain) stems from a study of blood T cell repertoires in COVID-19. In the study overall: PBMCs, B-cell-depleted T cells, or T cells provided the cDNA or gDNA that made up the material.

TCRdb keeps only in-frame clones here, not all; method: immunoSEQ multiplex PCR. Among a few hundred thousand clones listed, over 75% were seen once. This clone was found a few times. Participants reported their clinical history, and cohort assignment relied on those reports. Among Cohort 3 donors, those recovered had two negative PCRs, clearance, or symptom resolution. The source material was PBMCs or T cells enriched from blood (not recorded which). This clonotype originated in a woman under 40 who had recovered from COVID-19.

The CDR3 reads CASSSPRENTEAFF. The CDR3 region has the DNA TGTGCCAGCAGTTCCCCGAGGGAGAACACTGAAGCTTTCTTT. This chain connects TRBV6-5 to TRBJ1-1; D is uncertain. Trimming took 4 bases from V and 1 from J, leaving 10 bases between them. Per germline, CDR1 MNHEY and CDR2 SVGAGI. This CDR3 region has 14 residues.